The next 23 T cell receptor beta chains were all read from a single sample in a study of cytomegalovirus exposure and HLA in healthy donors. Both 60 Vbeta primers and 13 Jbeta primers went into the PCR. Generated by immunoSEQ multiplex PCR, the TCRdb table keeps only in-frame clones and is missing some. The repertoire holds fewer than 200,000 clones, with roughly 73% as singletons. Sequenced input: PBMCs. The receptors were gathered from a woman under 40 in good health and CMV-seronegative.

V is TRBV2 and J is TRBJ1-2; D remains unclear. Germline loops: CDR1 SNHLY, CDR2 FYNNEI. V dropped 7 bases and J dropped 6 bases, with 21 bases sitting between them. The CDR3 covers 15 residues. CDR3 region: CASTQTRIRYDGYTF. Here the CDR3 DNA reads TGTGCCAGCACGCAAACCAGGATCAGGTACGATGGCTACACCTTC.

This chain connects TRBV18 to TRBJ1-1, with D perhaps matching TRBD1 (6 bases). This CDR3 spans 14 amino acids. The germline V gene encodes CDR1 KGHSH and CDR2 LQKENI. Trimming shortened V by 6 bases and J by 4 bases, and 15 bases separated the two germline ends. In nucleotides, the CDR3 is TGTGCCAGCTCGCACAGGGAGGGTCGCACTGAAGCTTTCTTT. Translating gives CASSHREGRTEAFF. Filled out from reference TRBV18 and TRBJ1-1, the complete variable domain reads NAGVMQNPRHLVRRRGQEARLRCSPMKGHSHVYWYRQLPEEGLKFMVYLQKENIIDESGMPKERFSAEFPKEGPSILRIQQVVRGDSAAYFCASSHREGRTEAFFGQGTRLTVV.

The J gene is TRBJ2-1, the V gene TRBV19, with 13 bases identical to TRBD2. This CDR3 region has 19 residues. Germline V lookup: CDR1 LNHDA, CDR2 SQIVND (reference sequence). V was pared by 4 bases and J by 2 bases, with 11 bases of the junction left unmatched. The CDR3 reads CASSTWTSGSGATYNEQFF. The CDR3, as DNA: TGTGCCAGTAGTACGTGGACTAGCGGGAGTGGGGCCACCTACAATGAGCAGTTCTTC.

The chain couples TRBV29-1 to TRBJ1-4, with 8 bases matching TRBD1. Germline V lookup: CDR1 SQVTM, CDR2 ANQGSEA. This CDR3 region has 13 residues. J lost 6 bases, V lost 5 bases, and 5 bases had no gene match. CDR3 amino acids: CSVSPGGDEKLFF. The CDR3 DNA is TGCAGCGTTAGCCCAGGGGGCGATGAAAAACTGTTTTTT.

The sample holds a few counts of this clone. The CDR3 coding sequence is TGTGCCAGCAGCCGAGATACTGGGACAGGGAGGTACGAGCAGTACTTC. Translation: CASSRDTGTGRYEQYF. V gene TRBV11-2 combines with J gene TRBJ2-7; 9 nucleotides align to TRBD1. The trim removed 5 bases at V and 4 bases at J, leaving 12 bases unmatched. Germline CDR1 and CDR2: SGHAT and FQNNGV. This CDR3 contains 16 residues.

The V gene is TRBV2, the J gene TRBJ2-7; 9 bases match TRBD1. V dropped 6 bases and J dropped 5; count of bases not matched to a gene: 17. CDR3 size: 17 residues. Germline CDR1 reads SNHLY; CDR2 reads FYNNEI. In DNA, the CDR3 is TGTGCCAGCAGCGATCCTCCGGGACAGGGATTCTATGACGAGCAGTACTTC. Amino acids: CASSDPPGQGFYDEQYF.

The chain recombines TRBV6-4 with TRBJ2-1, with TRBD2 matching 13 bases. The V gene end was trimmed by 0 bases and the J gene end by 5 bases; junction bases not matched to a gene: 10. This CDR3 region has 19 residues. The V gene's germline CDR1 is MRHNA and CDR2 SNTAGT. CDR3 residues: CASSDSGWRTSGSDNEQFF. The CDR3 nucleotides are TGTGCCAGCAGTGACTCAGGGTGGCGGACTAGCGGGAGCGACAATGAGCAGTTCTTC.

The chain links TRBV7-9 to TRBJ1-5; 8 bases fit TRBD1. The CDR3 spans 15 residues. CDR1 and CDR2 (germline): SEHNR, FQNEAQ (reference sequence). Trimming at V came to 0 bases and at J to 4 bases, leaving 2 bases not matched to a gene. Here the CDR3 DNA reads TGTGCCAGCAGCTTAGCCGGACAGGGAAATCAGCCCCAGCATTTT. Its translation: CASSLAGQGNQPQHF.

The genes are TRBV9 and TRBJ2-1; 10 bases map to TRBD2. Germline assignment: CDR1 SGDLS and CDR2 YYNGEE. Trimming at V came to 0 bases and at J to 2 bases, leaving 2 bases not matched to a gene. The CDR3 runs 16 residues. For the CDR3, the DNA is TGTGCCAGCAGCGTAGCTAGCGGGGGAACCTACAATGAGCAGTTCTTC. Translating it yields CASSVASGGTYNEQFF.

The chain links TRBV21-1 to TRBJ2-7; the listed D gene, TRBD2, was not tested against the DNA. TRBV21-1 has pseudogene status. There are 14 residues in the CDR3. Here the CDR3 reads CASSKERTSYEQYF. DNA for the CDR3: TGTGCCAGCAGCAAAGAGCGTACTAGCTACGAGCAGTACTTC.

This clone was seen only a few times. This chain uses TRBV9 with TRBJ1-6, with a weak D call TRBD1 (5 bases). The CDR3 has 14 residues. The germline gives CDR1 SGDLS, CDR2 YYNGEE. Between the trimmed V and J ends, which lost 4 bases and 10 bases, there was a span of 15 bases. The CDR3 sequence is CASSPAGGGSPLHF. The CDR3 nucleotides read TGTGCCAGCAGCCCCGCCGGGGGAGGATCACCCCTCCACTTT.

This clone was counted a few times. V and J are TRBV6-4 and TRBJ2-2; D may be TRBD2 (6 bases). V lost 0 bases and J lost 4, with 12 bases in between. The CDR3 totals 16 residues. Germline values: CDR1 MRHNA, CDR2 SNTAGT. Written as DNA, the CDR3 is TGTGCCAGCAGTGACTCATGGAGGGGTGGCACCGGGGAGCTGTTTTTT. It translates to CASSDSWRGGTGELFF.

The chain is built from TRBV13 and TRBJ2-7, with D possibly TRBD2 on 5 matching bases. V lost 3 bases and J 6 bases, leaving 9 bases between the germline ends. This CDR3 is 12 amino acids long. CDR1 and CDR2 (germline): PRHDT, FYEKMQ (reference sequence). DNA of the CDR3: TGTGCCAGCAGCTTTAGCGTCGGCGAGCAGTACTTC. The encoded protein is CASSFSVGEQYF.

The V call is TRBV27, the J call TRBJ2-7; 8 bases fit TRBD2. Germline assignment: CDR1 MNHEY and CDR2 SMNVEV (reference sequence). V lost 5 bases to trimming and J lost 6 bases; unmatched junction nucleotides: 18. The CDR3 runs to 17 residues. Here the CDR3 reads CASSITHRPGRGGEQYF. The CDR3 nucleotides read TGTGCCAGCAGTATAACTCACCGGCCGGGACGGGGGGGCGAGCAGTACTTC.

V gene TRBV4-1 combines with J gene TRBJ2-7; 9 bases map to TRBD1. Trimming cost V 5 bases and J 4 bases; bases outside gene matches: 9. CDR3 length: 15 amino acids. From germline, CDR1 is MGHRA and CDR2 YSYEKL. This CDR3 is CASSYYTGGGYEQYF. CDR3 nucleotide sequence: TGCGCCAGCAGCTACTATACAGGGGGCGGGTACGAGCAGTACTTC.

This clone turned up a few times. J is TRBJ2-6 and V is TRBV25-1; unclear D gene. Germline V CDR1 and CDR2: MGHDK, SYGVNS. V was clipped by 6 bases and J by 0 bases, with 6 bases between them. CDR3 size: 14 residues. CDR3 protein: CASSFSSGANVLTF. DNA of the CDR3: TGTGCCAGCAGCTTTAGCTCTGGGGCCAACGTCCTGACTTTC.

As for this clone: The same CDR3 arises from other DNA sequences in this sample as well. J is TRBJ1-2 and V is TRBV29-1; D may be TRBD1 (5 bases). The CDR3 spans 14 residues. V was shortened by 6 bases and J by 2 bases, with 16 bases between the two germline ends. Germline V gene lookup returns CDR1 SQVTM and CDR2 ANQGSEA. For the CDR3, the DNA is TGCAGCGTACGCACAGGTCTCGGCAACTATGGCTACACCTTC. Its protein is CSVRTGLGNYGYTF. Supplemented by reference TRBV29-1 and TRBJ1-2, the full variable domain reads SAVISQKPSRDICQRGTSLTIQCQVDSQVTMMFWYRQQPGQSLTLIATANQGSEATYESGFVIDKFPISRPNLTFSTLTVSNMSPEDSSIYLCSVRTGLGNYGYTFGSGTRLTVV.

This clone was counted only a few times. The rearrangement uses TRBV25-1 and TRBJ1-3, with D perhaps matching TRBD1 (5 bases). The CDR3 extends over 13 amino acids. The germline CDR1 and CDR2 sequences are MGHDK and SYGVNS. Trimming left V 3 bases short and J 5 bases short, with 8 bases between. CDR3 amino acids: CASSDHRRNTIYF. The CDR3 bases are TGTGCCAGCAGTGATCACAGGCGAAACACCATATATTTT.

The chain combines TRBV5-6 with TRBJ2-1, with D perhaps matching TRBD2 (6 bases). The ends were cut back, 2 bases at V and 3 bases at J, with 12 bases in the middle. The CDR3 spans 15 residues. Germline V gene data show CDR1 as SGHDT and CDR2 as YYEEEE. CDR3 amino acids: CASSFRVDYYNEQFF. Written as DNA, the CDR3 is TGTGCCAGCAGCTTCCGGGTGGACTACTACAATGAGCAGTTCTTC.

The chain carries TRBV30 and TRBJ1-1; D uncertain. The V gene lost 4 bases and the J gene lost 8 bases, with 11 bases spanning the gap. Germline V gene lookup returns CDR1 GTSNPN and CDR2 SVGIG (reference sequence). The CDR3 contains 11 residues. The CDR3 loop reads CAWMEGREAFF. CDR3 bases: TGTGCCTGGATGGAGGGCAGGGAAGCTTTCTTT.

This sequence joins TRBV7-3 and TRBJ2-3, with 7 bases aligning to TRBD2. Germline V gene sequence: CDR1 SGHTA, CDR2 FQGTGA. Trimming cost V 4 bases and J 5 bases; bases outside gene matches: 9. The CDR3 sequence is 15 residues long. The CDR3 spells CASSSIGGSVDTQYF. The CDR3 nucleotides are TGTGCCAGCAGCTCAATAGGCGGGAGTGTAGATACGCAGTATTTT.

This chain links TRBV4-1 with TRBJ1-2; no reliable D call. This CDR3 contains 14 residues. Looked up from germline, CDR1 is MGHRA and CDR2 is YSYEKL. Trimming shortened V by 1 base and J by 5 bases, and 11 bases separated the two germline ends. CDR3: CASSQVGSRYGYTF. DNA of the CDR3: TGCGCCAGCAGCCAAGTGGGCAGTCGTTATGGCTACACCTTC.

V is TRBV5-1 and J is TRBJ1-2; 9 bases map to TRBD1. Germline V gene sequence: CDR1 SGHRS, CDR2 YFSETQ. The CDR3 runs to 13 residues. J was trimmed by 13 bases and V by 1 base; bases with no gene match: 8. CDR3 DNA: TGCGCCAGCAGCTTGACAGGGGGCCAGGAATTCACCTTC. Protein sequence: CASSLTGGQEFTF.